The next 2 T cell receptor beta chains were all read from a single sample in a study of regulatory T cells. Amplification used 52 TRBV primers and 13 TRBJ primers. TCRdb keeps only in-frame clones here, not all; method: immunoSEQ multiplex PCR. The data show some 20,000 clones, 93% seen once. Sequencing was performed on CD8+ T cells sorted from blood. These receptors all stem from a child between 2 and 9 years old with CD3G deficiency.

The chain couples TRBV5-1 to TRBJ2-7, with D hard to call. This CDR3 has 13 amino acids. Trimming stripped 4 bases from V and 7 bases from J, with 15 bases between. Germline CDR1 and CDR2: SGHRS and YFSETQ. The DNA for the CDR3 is TGCGCCAGCAGCCCCCGATTGGGCGGTGAGCAGTACTTC. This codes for CASSPRLGGEQYF.

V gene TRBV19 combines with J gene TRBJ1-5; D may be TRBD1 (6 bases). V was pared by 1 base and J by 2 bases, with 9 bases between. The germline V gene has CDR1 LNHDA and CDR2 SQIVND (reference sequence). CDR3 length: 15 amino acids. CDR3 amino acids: CASSIAGAGNQPQHF. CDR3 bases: TGTGCCAGTAGTATAGCGGGGGCGGGCAATCAGCCCCAGCATTTT.